This record looks at one T cell receptor beta chain sequence and its context. The data were taken from a study of blood T cell repertoires in COVID-19. About the research overall: The samples span acute and convalescent COVID-19 from the United States, Italy and Spain. T cells, B-cell-depleted T cells, or PBMCs provided the cDNA or gDNA that served as material.

The data were produced by immunoSEQ multiplex PCR, yet TCRdb's version contains in-frame clones alone and is incomplete. The table lists more than 95,000 clones, roughly 88% of them singletons. The sequenced sample was peripheral blood. The receptor's source is a woman of 80 years or more with acute or convalescent COVID-19.

The CDR3 nucleotides read TGTGCCAGCAGCGCCGGACCGGGGCGTCGGGAGGACTACAATGAGCAGTTCTTC. Amino acid sequence: CASSAGPGRREDYNEQFF. The chain couples TRBV9 to TRBJ2-1; 7 nucleotides agree with TRBD2. V was pared by 3 bases and J by 3 bases, with 15 bases of the junction left unmatched. The CDR3 is 18 residues long. CDR1 SGDLS and CDR2 YYNGEE come from the germline V gene.